The 12 T cell receptor beta chains below were found in one sample sequenced in a study of cytomegalovirus exposure and HLA in healthy donors (dated by TCRdb to about 2017). Library method: the immunoSEQ multiplex PCR assay. The multiplex PCR relied on a mix of 60 forward primers for TCR Vbeta segments and 13 reverse primers for TCR Jbeta segments. Drawn from immuneACCESS, this table holds only the in-frame rearrangements with V and J called that TCRdb kept. Clones are partly lost; checked studies trace under half to an unresolved V gene and leave the rest unexplained. The sample yields 120,000 to 150,000 clones; 60% to 85% were counted once. The top ten hold approximately 2.8% of the sample. The sample consisted of PBMCs. Receptor source: a male donor in good health and CMV-seronegative.

The CDR3 DNA is TGTGCCAGCAGCCTACTAGGTGGCTATGGCTACACCTTC. This sequence encodes CASSLLGGYGYTF. The chain employs TRBV7-3 and TRBJ1-2; D is ambiguous. The germline CDR1 and CDR2 sequences are SGHTA and FQGTGA. The CDR3 is 13 amino acids. V was shortened by 5 bases and J by 4 bases, with 11 bases between the two germline ends.

There are a few counts of this clone. J is TRBJ2-1 and V is TRBV5-1, with 12 bases lining up with TRBD1. This CDR3 comprises 19 residues. Per germline, CDR1 SGHRS and CDR2 YFSETQ. V was pared by 1 base and J by 4 bases, with 12 bases of the junction left unmatched. CDR3 sequence: CASSLRGQGALYEYNEQFF. DNA for the CDR3: TGCGCCAGCAGCTTGAGGGGACAGGGGGCCCTCTACGAATACAATGAGCAGTTCTTC.

This clone came up once. This sequence joins TRBV19 and TRBJ1-1; 8 nucleotides match TRBD1. The CDR3 has 15 residues. Germline loops: CDR1 LNHDA, CDR2 SQIVND (reference sequence). V lost 4 bases and J lost 4; bases outside the gene matches: 8. CDR3 nucleotide sequence: TGTGCCAGTAGTAGGACGGACAGGGTGGCCACTGAAGCTTTCTTT. This translates into CASSRTDRVATEAFF.

The J gene is TRBJ2-2, the V gene TRBV5-8; D ambiguous. Between the trimmed V and J ends, which lost 0 bases and 5 bases, there was a span of 5 bases. Germline CDR1 SGHTS, CDR2 YDEGEE. The CDR3 length is 13 residues. CDR3 DNA sequence: TGTGCCAGCAGCTTGGCTCTAACCGGGGAGCTGTTTTTT. Amino acid sequence: CASSLALTGELFF. Based on the CDR3 plus reference TRBV5-8 and TRBJ2-2, the full variable domain is EAGVTQSPTHLIKTRGQQATLRCSPISGHTSVYWYQQALGLGLQFLLWYDEGEERNRGNFPPRFSGRQFPNYSSELNVNALELEDSALYLCASSLALTGELFFGEGSRLTVL.

This chain links TRBV2 with TRBJ2-5; possible D gene TRBD1, 6 bases. Germline assignment: CDR1 SNHLY and CDR2 FYNNEI. The CDR3 totals 13 residues. V lost 4 bases and J lost 5, with 11 bases in between. CDR3 nucleotides: TGTGCCAGCAGTGCAGGGGTATCGGAGACCCAGTACTTC. Amino acids: CASSAGVSETQYF.

The chain employs TRBV11-3 and TRBJ2-7; possibly TRBD1 for D (6 bases). The CDR3 covers 15 residues. The V end lost 1 base, the J end lost 5 bases, and 15 bases lay between the germline ends. Germline V gene lookup returns CDR1 SGHNT and CDR2 YENEEA. CDR3: CASSLGYRVWDEQYF. DNA for the CDR3: TGTGCCAGCAGCTTAGGCTACAGGGTCTGGGACGAGCAGTACTTC.

Of note for this clone: Sequence at one end of the junction differs from germline and may be a read error. The chain recombines TRBV6-5 with TRBJ2-7, with 10 bases matching TRBD2. This CDR3 has 15 residues. Per the germline V gene, CDR1 is MNHEY and CDR2 is SVGAGI. CDR3 sequence reads: CPSSPTSGTNYEQYF. CDR3 nucleotide sequence: TGTCCCAGCAGTCCTACTAGCGGGACAAACTACGAGCAGTACTTC.

The chain recombines TRBV29-1 with TRBJ1-1; D is ambiguous. V was shortened by 4 bases and J by 11 bases, with 11 bases between the two germline ends. The CDR3 sequence is 10 residues long. The germline V gene encodes CDR1 SQVTM and CDR2 ANQGSEA. The CDR3 bases are TGCAGCGTTGCCCGGCTCGGGGCTTTCTTT. Encoded protein: CSVARLGAFF.

In nucleotides, the CDR3 is TGTGCCAGCAGCTTCCAACCGGGGGGGGCAGGCGAGCAGTACTTC. Translating gives CASSFQPGGAGEQYF. The gene calls are TRBV7-6 and TRBJ2-7, with 8 positions matching TRBD2. The V gene end was trimmed by 3 bases and the J gene end by 6 bases; junction bases not matched to a gene: 10. Germline V lookup: CDR1 SGHVS, CDR2 FNYEAQ. This CDR3 is built from 15 residues. Complete variable domain (other parts from reference TRBV7-6 and TRBJ2-7): GAGVSQSPRYKVTKRGQDVALRCDPISGHVSLYWYRQALGQGPEFLTYFNYEAQQDKSGLPNDRFSAERPEGSISTLTIQRTEQRDSAMYRCASSFQPGGAGEQYFGPGTRLTVT.

The CDR3 loop reads CASSQATGGSYEQYF. CDR3 DNA sequence: TGCGCCAGCAGCCAAGCCACAGGGGGTTCCTACGAGCAGTACTTC. The chain employs TRBV4-3 and TRBJ2-7, with TRBD1 identical over 8 bases. Germline CDR1 LGHNA, CDR2 YSLEER. The CDR3 has 15 residues. J lost 1 base, V lost 1 base, and 3 bases had no gene match.

The gene calls are TRBV6-1 and TRBJ2-1; 10 bases agree with TRBD1. Germline V gene data show CDR1 as MNHNS and CDR2 as SASEGT. CDR3 length equals 13 residues. The V segment lost 3 bases and the J segment 15 bases; nucleotides outside the gene matches: 8. CDR3 in DNA: TGTGCCAGCAGTGATAAGGGGCGGGACAGGGGGTTCTTC. This sequence encodes CASSDKGRDRGFF.

A single count supports this clone. The chain is built from TRBV2 and TRBJ2-1; 11 bases are shared with TRBD1. The CDR3 totals 15 residues. V trimming: 6 bases; J trimming: 4 bases; junction bases outside the gene matches: 5. Germline V lookup: CDR1 SNHLY, CDR2 FYNNEI. CDR3 nucleotides: TGTGCCAGCAGAGCCGGGACAGGGGGGTACAATGAGCAGTTCTTC. It yields the protein CASRAGTGGYNEQFF.